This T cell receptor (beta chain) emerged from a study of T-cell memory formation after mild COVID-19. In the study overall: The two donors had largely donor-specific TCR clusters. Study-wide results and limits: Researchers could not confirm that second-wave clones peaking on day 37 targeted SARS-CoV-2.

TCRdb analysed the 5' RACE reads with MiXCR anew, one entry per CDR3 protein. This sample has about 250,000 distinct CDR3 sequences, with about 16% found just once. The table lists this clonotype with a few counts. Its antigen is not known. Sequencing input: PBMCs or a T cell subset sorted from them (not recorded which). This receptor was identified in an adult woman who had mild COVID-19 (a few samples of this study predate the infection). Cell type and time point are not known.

CDR3 amino acids: CASSPRGPWETQYF. CDR3 nucleotides: TGTGCCAGCAGCCCCCGAGGGCCTTGGGAGACCCAGTACTTC. The V gene is TRBV27, the J gene TRBJ2-5; the D gene is possibly TRBD2 (5 bases). In germline, CDR1 is MNHEY, CDR2 SMNVEV (reference sequence). V shed 6 bases and J shed 5 bases, with 16 bases lying between them. There are 14 residues in the CDR3.